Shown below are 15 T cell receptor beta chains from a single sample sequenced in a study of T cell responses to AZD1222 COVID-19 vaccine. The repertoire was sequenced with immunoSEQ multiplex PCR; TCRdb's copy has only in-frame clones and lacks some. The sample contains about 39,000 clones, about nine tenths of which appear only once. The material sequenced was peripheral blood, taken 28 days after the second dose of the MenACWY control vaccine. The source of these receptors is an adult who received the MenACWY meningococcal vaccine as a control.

CDR3 DNA sequence: TGCGCCAGCAGCACCTCGGACAGGGGGCTATATGGCTACACCTTC. Its protein is CASSTSDRGLYGYTF. The chain employs TRBV5-1 and TRBJ1-2, with 11 bases matching TRBD1. CDR1 and CDR2 (germline): SGHRS, YFSETQ. The CDR3 contains 15 residues. V shed 4 bases and J 5 bases; nucleotides not matched to a gene: 7.

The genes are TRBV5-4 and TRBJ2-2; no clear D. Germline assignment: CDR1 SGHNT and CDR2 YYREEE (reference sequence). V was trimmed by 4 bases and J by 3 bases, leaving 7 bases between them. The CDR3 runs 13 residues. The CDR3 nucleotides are TGTGCCAGCAGCGCCTACTACACCGGGGAGCTGTTTTTT. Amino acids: CASSAYYTGELFF.

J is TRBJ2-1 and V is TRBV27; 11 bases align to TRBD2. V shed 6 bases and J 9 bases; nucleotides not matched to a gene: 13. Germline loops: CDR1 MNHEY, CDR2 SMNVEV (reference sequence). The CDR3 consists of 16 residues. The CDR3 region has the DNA TGTGCCAGCAGGAAATTAGCGGGAGGGGGTAGCCCTGAGCAGTTCTTC. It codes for CASRKLAGGGSPEQFF.

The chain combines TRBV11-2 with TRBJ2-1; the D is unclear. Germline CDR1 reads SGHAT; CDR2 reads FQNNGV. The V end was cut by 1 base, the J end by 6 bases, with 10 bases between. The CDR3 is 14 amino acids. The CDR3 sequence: CASSLVGRSNEQFF. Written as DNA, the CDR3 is TGTGCCAGCAGCTTAGTAGGCAGAAGCAATGAGCAGTTCTTC.

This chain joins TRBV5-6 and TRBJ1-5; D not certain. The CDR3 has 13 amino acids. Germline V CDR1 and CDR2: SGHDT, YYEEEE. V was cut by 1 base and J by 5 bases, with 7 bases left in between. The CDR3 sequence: CASSLRRYQPQHF. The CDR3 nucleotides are TGTGCCAGCAGCTTGCGGCGTTATCAGCCCCAGCATTTT.

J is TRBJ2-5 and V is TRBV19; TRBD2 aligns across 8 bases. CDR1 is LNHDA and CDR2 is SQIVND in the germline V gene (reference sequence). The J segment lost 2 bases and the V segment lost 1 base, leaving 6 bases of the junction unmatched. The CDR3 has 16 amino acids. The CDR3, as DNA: TGTGCCAGTAGTATAGGGAGGACTAGCAGGCAAGAGACCCAGTACTTC. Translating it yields CASSIGRTSRQETQYF.

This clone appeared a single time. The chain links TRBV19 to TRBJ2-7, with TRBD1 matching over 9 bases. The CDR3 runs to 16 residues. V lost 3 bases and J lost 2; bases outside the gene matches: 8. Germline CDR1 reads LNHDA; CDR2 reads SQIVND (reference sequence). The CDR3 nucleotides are TGTGCCAGTAGTATCGGCGGGACAGGGATCACCTACGAGCAGTACTTC. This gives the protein CASSIGGTGITYEQYF. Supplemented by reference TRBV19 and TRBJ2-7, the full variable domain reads DGGITQSPKYLFRKEGQNVTLSCEQNLNHDAMYWYRQDPGQGLRLIYYSQIVNDFQKGDIAEGYSVSREKKESFPLTVTSAQKNPTAFYLCASSIGGTGITYEQYFGPGTRLTVT.

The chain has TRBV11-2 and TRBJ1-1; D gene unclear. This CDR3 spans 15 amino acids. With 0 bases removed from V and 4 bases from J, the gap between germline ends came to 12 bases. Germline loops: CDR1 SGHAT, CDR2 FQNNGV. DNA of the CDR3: TGTGCCAGCAGCTTAGATTGGGGATCGGGCACTGAAGCTTTCTTT. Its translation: CASSLDWGSGTEAFF.

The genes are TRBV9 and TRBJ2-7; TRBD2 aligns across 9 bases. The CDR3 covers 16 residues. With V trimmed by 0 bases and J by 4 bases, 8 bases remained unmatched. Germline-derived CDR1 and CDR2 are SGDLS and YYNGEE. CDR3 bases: TGTGCCAGCAGCGTAGGTGTTAGCGGGAGAGGGTACGAGCAGTACTTC. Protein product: CASSVGVSGRGYEQYF.

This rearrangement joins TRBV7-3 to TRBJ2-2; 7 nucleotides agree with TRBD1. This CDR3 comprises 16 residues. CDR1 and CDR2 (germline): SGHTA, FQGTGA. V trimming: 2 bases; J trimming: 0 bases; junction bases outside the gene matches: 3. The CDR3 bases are TGTGCCAGCAGCTTACAGGGACAGCCGAACACCGGGGAGCTGTTTTTT. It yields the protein CASSLQGQPNTGELFF.

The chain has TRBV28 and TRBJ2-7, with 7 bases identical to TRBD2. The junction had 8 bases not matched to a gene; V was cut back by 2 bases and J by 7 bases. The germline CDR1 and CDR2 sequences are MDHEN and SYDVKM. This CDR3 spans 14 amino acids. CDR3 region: CASSLDSGVREQYF. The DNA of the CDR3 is TGTGCCAGCAGTTTAGACAGCGGGGTGAGGGAGCAGTACTTC.

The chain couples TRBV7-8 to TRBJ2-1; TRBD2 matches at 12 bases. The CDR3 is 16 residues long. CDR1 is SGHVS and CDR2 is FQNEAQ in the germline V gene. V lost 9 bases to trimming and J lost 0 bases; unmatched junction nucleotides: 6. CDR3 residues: CASRTSGMSSYNEQFF. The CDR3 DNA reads TGTGCCAGTCGGACTAGCGGGATGAGCTCCTACAATGAGCAGTTCTTC. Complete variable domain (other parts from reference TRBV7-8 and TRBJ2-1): GAGVSQSPRYKVAKRGQDVALRCDPISGHVSLFWYQQALGQGPEFLTYFQNEAQLDKSGLPSDRFFAERPEGSVSTLKIQRTQQEDSAVYLCASRTSGMSSYNEQFFGPGTRLTVL.

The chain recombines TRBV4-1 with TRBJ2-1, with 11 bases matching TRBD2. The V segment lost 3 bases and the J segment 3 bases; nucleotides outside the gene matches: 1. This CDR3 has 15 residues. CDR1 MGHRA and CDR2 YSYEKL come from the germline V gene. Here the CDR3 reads CASSQGLAVYNEQFF. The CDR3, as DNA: TGCGCCAGCAGCCAGGGACTAGCGGTCTACAATGAGCAGTTCTTC.

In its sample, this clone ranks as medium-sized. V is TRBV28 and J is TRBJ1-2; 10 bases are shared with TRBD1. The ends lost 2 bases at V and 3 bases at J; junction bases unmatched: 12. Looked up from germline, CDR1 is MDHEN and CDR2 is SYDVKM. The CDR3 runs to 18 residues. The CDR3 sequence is CASSLAQFRQGADYGYTF. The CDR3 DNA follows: TGTGCCAGCAGTTTAGCCCAGTTCAGACAGGGGGCGGACTATGGCTACACCTTC.

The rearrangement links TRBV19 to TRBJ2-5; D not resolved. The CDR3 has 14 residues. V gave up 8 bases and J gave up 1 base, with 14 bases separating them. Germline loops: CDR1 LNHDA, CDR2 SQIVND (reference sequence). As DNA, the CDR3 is TGTGCCAGTTCACCAGGTACCCTCCAAGAGACCCAGTACTTC. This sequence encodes CASSPGTLQETQYF.